This is a list of T cell receptor beta chains from one sample in a study of cytomegalovirus exposure and HLA in healthy donors. Data came from immunoSEQ multiplex PCR; TCRdb stores just in-frame clones and leaves some out. The profile shows about 93,000 clones, approximately 69% of them singletons. The source material was PBMCs. The origin of the receptors is a boy under 18 in good health and CMV-seropositive. The conserved cysteine and the conserved F or W are not part of the CDR3 here.

V	J	length	CDR3
TRBV25-1	TRBJ1-2	13	ASSDRRGQVRGYT
TRBV19	TRBJ2-1	13	ASTALAGGSNEQF
TRBV7-9	TRBJ2-7	13	ASSLGFHSTYEQY
TRBV6-5	TRBJ1-6	13	ASSYGGQAWSPLH
TRBV15	TRBJ1-2	13	ATSRVKDRGNGYT
TRBV29-1	TRBJ2-5	14	SVETPDRGGGETQY
TRBV30	TRBJ2-1	11	AWLGGPHNEQF
TRBV5-1	TRBJ1-1	14	ASSDRDRVMNTEAF
TRBV19	TRBJ1-1	11	ASSRAAGTEAF
TRBV5-4	TRBJ2-7	12	ASSVRGGRYEQY
TRBV28	TRBJ1-1	12	ASRPANPGTEAF
TRBV27	TRBJ2-1	9	ASGRGREQF
TRBV4-1	TRBJ1-5	15	ASSQGGVGGHAQPQH
TRBV4-2	TRBJ2-1	14	ASSQDFSGNSNEQF
TRBV9	TRBJ1-2	13	ASSAIGTANYGYT
TRBV6-5	TRBJ1-1	12	ASSYGEGGGEAF
TRBV9	TRBJ1-1	14	ASSVEGRTHYTEAF
TRBV16	TRBJ2-5	9	ASSRSGTQY
TRBV19	TRBJ2-6	15	ASSAGTGVGGANVLT
TRBV27	TRBJ2-5	11	ASSFQGAVTQY
TRBV27	TRBJ2-1	13	ASSGGTSGYNEQF
TRBV29-1	TRBJ2-3	12	SVERGGGTDTQY
TRBV10-1	TRBJ2-7	13	ASSEAGTGGNEQY
TRBV19	TRBJ1-1	13	ASSISPTGNTEAF
TRBV27	TRBJ2-5	11	ASSPTGGETQY
TRBV5-6	TRBJ1-1	15	ASSPKRGTVGNTEAF
TRBV19	TRBJ2-3	14	ASSTSGGGGTDTQY
TRBV6-4	TRBJ1-5	12	ASSPQGGGQPQH
TRBV27	TRBJ1-5	13	ASRGGQGGYQPQH
TRBV23-1	TRBJ2-1	16	ASRGGNSGESSYNEQF
TRBV6-1	TRBJ2-1	13	ASSDWASGHNEQF
TRBV6-1	TRBJ2-7	13	ASTPGADSVYEQY
TRBV11-3	TRBJ2-3	11	ASSRSQGNTQY
TRBV29-1	TRBJ2-1	12	SVMGTIDYNEQF
TRBV4-3	TRBJ2-1	14	ASSQDLSGEYNEQF
TRBV30	TRBJ2-3	13	AWSDTGGMTDTQY
TRBV2	TRBJ2-3	13	ASRETSGVTDTQY
TRBV2	TRBJ2-7	13	ASSEQAGDIYEQY
TRBV19	TRBJ1-2	12	ASRIDRVSYGYT
TRBV9	TRBJ1-5	12	ASSVGQGNQPQH
TRBV19	TRBJ1-6	11	ASSPLGGSPLH
TRBV18	TRBJ2-3	20	ASSPAGPLDRIVAHGTDTQY
TRBV14	TRBJ2-3	12	ASSRTGGGYTQY
TRBV4-3	TRBJ2-1	14	ASSQEGTSGPNEQF
TRBV11-3	TRBJ2-1	14	ASSRLAGGTDNEQF
TRBV5-6	TRBJ2-7	14	ASSLSGGAKDYEQY
TRBV19	TRBJ1-5	12	ASSGQGFNQPQH
TRBV7-3	TRBJ2-1	13	ASSLAGEGYNEQF
TRBV5-4	TRBJ2-3	14	ASSFSDRPVADTQY
TRBV30	TRBJ1-1	9	AWSTGSQAF
TRBV19	TRBJ2-5	11	ASSRSTEETQY
TRBV5-1	TRBJ1-4	12	ASSFRGPNEKLF
TRBV30	TRBJ1-6	11	AWSRQGGSPLH
TRBV27	TRBJ1-2	13	ASSLSPGDNYGYT
TRBV4-3	TRBJ2-1	13	ASSHLAGGGNEQF
TRBV27	TRBJ2-6	14	ASSPWAGAGANVLT
TRBV18	TRBJ2-2	14	ASSLGTSGNTGELF
TRBV6-1	TRBJ1-3	12	ASSEVGQRNTIY
TRBV5-8	TRBJ2-3	16	ASSDGTSGGGSTDTQY
TRBV6-6	TRBJ1-1	11	ASSYAGYTEAF